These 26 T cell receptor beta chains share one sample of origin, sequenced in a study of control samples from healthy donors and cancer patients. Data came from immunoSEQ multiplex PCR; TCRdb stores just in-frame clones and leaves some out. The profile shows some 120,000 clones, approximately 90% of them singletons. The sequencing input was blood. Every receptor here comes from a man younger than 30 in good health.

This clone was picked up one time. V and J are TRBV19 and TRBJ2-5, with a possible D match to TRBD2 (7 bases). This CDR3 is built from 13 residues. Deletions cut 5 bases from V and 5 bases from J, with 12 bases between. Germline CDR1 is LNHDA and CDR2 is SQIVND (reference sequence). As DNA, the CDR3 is TGTGCCAGTAGTGTACAGGGAGGGGAGACCCAGTACTTC. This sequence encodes CASSVQGGETQYF. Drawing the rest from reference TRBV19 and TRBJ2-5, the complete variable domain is DGGITQSPKYLFRKEGQNVTLSCEQNLNHDAMYWYRQDPGQGLRLIYYSQIVNDFQKGDIAEGYSVSREKKESFPLTVTSAQKNPTAFYLCASSVQGGETQYFGPGTRLLVL.

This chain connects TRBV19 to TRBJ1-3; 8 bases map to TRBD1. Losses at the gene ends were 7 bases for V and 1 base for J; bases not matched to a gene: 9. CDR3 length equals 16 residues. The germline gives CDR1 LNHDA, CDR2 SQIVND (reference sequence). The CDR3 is CASKDRAFTSGNTIYF. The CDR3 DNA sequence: TGTGCCAGTAAGGACAGGGCCTTCACTTCTGGAAACACCATATATTTT.

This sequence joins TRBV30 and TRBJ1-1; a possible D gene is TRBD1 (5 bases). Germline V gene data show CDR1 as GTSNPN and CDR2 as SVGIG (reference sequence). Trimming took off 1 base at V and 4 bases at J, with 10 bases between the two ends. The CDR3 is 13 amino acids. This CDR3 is CAWSDGATTEAFF. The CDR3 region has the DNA TGTGCCTGGAGTGATGGGGCGACCACTGAAGCTTTCTTT.

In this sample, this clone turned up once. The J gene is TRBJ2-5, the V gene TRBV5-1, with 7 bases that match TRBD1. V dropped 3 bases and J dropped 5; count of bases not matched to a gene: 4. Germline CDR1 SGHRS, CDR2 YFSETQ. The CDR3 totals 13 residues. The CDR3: CASSSGGRETQYF. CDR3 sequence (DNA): TGCGCCAGCAGCTCAGGGGGTAGGGAGACCCAGTACTTC.

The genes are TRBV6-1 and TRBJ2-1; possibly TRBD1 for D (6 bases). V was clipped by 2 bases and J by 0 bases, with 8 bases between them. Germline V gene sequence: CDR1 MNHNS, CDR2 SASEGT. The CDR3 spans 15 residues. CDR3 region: CASSEQQGSYNEQFF. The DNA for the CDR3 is TGTGCCAGCAGTGAACAACAGGGCTCCTACAATGAGCAGTTCTTC.

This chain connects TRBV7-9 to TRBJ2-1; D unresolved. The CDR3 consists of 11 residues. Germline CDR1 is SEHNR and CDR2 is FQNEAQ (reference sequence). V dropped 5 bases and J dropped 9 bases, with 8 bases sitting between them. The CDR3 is CASSLESEQFF. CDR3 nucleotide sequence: TGTGCCAGCAGCCTGGAGAGTGAGCAGTTCTTC.

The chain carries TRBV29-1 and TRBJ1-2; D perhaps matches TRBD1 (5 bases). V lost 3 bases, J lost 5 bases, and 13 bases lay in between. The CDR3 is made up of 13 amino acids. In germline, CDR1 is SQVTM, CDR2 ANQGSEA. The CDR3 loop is CSVEAVGEYGYTF. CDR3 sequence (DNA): TGCAGCGTTGAGGCGGTAGGGGAGTATGGCTACACCTTC.

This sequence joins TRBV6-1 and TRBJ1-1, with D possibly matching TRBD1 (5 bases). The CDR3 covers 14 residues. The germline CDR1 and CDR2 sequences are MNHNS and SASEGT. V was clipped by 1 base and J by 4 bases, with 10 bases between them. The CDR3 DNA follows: TGTGCCAGCAGTGAAGTGGCAGGGCTCACTGAAGCTTTCTTT. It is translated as CASSEVAGLTEAFF.

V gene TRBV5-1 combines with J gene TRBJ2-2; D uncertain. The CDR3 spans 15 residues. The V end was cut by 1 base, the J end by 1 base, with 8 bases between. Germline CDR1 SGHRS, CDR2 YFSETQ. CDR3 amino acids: CASSLRHLNTGELFF. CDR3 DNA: TGCGCCAGCAGCTTGCGACACCTGAACACCGGGGAGCTGTTTTTT. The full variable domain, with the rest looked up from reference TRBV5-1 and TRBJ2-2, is KAGVTQTPRYLIKTRGQQVTLSCSPISGHRSVSWYQQTPGQGLQFLFEYFSETQRNKGNFPGRFSGRQFSNSRSEMNVSTLELGDSALYLCASSLRHLNTGELFFGEGSRLTVL.

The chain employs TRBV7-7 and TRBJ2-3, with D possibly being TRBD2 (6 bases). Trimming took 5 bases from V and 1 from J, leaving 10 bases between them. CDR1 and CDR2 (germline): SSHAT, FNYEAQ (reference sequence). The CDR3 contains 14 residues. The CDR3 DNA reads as TGTGCCAGCAGCAGGACTACCGGCACAGATACGCAGTATTTT. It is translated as CASSRTTGTDTQYF. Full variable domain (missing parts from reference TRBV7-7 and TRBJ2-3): GAGVSQSPRYKVTKRGQDVTLRCDPISSHATLYWYQQALGQGPEFLTYFNYEAQPDKSGLPSDRFSAERPEGSISTLTIQRTEQRDSAMYRCASSRTTGTDTQYFGPGTRLTVL.

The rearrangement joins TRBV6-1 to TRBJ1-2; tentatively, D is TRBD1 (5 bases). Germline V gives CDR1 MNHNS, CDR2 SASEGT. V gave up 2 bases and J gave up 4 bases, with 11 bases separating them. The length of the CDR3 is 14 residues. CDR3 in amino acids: CASSELRGSYGYTF. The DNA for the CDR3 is TGTGCCAGCAGTGAACTTCGGGGCAGCTATGGCTACACCTTC.

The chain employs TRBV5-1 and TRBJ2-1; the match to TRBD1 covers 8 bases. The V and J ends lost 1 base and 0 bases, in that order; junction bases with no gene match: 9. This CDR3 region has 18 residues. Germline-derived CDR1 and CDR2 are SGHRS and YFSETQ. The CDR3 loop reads CASSLPQGAGSSYNEQFF. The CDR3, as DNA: TGCGCCAGCAGCTTGCCCCAGGGGGCAGGGAGCTCCTACAATGAGCAGTTCTTC.

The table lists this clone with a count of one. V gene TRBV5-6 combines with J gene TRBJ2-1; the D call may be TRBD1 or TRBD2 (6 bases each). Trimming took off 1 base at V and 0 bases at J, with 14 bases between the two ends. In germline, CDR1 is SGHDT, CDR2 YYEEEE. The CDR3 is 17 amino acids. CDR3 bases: TGTGCCAGCAGCTTGTTAAGAGGGGGAGGCTCCTACAATGAGCAGTTCTTC. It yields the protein CASSLLRGGGSYNEQFF.

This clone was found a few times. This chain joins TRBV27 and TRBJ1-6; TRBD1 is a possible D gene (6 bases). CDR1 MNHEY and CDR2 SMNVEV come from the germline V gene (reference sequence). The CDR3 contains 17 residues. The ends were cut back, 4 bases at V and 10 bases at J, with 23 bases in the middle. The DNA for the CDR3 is TGTGCCAGCAGTTCCATATCCGAATGGGGGGCATTATCACCCCTCCACTTT. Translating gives CASSSISEWGALSPLHF.

The CDR3 here is CASSFMLSGGPLSYNEQFF. The CDR3 DNA reads TGTGCCAGCAGCTTCATGCTTAGCGGGGGCCCTCTTTCCTACAATGAGCAGTTCTTC. This chain uses TRBV5-4 with TRBJ2-1, with 9 nucleotides matching TRBD2. This CDR3 is 19 amino acids long. Germline CDR1 reads SGHNT; CDR2 reads YYREEE (reference sequence). J lost 1 base, V lost 2 bases, and 13 bases had no gene match.

CDR3 in DNA: TGTGCCTGGAGTAGGGGTAGTGTTCAGCCCCAGCATTTT. Its translation is CAWSRGSVQPQHF. The chain uses TRBV30 and TRBJ1-5; weak D call: TRBD1 (5 bases). This CDR3 has 13 amino acids. Germline V gene sequence: CDR1 GTSNPN, CDR2 SVGIG (reference sequence). V lost 2 bases to trimming and J lost 6 bases, with 11 bases between them.

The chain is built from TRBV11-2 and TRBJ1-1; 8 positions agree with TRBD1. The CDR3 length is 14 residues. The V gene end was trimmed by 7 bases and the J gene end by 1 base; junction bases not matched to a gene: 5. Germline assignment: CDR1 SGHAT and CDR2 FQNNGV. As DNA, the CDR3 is TGTGCCAGCATCAGGACAGGGAGGAACACTGAAGCTTTCTTT. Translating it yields CASIRTGRNTEAFF.

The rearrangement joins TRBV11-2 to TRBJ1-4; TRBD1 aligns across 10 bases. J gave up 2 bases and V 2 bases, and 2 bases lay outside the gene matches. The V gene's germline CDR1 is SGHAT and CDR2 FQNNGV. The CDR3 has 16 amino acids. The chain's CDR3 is CASSLRTGGTNEKLFF. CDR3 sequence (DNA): TGTGCCAGCAGCTTAAGGACAGGGGGGACTAATGAAAAACTGTTTTTT.

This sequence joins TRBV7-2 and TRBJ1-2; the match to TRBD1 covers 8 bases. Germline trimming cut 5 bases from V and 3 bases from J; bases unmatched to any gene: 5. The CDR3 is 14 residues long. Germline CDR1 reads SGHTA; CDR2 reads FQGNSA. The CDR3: CASSPTGVDYGYTF. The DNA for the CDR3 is TGTGCCAGCAGCCCGACAGGGGTGGACTATGGCTACACCTTC.

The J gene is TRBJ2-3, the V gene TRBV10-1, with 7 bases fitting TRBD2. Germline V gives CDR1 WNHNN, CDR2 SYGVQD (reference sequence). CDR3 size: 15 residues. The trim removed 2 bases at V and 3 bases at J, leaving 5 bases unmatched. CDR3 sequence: CASSEGWRGTDTQYF. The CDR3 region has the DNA TGCGCCAGCAGTGAGGGGTGGCGGGGGACAGATACGCAGTATTTT.

The CDR3, as DNA: TGTGCCAGTAGTATAGGAGACAGGGTTAATTCACCCCTCCACTTT. Translated: CASSIGDRVNSPLHF. This chain connects TRBV19 to TRBJ1-6; 7 bases fit TRBD1. Losses at the gene ends were 1 base for V and 6 bases for J; bases not matched to a gene: 3. The CDR3 spans 15 residues. The V gene's germline CDR1 is LNHDA and CDR2 SQIVND (reference sequence).

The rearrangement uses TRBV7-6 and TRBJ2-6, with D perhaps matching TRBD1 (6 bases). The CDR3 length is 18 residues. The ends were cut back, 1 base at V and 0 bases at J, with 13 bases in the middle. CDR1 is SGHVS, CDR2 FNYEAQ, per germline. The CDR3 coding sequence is TGTGCCAGCAGCTTAGAGGGACACTTTAGCTCTGGGGCCAACGTCCTGACTTTC. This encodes CASSLEGHFSSGANVLTF.

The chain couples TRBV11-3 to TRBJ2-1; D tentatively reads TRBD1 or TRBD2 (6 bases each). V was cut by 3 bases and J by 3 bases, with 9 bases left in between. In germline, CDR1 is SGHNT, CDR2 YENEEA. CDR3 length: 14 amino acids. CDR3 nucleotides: TGTGCCAGCAGCTTGGGGGGCATCTACAATGAGCAGTTCTTC. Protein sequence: CASSLGGIYNEQFF.

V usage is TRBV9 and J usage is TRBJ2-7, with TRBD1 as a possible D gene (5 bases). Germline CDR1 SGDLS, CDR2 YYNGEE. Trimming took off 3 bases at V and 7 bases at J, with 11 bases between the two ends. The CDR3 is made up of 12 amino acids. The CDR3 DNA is TGTGCCAGCAGCGGCGATAGGGGAGAGCAGTACTTC. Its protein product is CASSGDRGEQYF.

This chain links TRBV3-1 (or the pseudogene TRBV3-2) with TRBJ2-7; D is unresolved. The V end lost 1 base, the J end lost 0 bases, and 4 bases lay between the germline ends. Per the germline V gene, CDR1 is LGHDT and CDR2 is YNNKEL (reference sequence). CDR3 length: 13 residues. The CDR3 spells CASSQAFSYEQYF. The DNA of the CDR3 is TGTGCCAGCAGCCAAGCTTTCTCCTACGAGCAGTACTTC.

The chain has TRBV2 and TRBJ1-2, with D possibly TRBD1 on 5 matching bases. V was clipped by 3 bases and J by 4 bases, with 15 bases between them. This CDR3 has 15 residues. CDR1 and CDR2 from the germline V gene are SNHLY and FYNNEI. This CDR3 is CASSDRDPEIYGYTF. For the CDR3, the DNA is TGTGCCAGCAGTGACAGGGACCCGGAGATCTATGGCTACACCTTC. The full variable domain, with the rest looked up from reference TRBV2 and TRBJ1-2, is EPEVTQTPSHQVTQMGQEVILRCVPISNHLYFYWYRQILGQKVEFLVSFYNNEISEKSEIFDDQFSVERPDGSNFTLKIRSTKLEDSAMYFCASSDRDPEIYGYTFGSGTRLTVV.